The 23 T cell receptor beta chains below all came from one sample that was sequenced in a study of T cell repertoires in cytomegalovirus infection. These receptors have no known antigen. MiXCR, applied by TCRdb to the reads, yields one record per CDR3 protein. In the table there are 650,000 to 900,000 distinct CDR3 sequences, approximately 30% of which are singletons. The material sequenced was cultured CD8+ T cells from PBMCs, taken from culture after CMV antigen stimulation. All receptors come from a human donor in good health (CMV status not recorded). Some clones in this sample may be carry-over from other donors' samples.

The chain uses TRBV7-1 and TRBJ1-5; 8 nucleotides agree with TRBD1. TRBV7-1 is filed as an ORF, its function uncertain. The CDR3 spans 17 residues. The J segment lost 8 bases and the V segment lost 5 bases, leaving 17 bases of the junction unmatched. CDR3 residues: CASSPGQEYSWGEPQHF. The CDR3 nucleotides read TGTGCCAGCAGCCCGGGACAGGAATACAGTTGGGGTGAGCCCCAGCATTTT.

The rearrangement links TRBV10-3 to TRBJ2-7; 8 bases map to TRBD1. The CDR3 consists of 15 residues. Trimming removed 6 bases from V and 2 bases from J; junction bases left unmatched: 9. Looked up from germline, CDR1 is ENHRY and CDR2 is SYGVKD. The CDR3 sequence: CAIRVDRGEPYEQYF. The CDR3 DNA reads as TGTGCCATCAGGGTAGACAGGGGAGAACCCTACGAGCAGTACTTC.

In its sample, this clonotype was seen many times. This chain joins TRBV7-2 and TRBJ2-1, with 10 bases lining up with TRBD2. This CDR3 spans 16 amino acids. Germline loops: CDR1 SGHTA, CDR2 FQGNSA. V was clipped by 5 bases and J by 8 bases; unmatched bases: 12. CDR3 in amino acids: CASSPAGLAPWDEQFF. As DNA, the CDR3 is TGTGCCAGCAGCCCAGCGGGACTAGCGCCCTGGGATGAGCAGTTCTTC.

This clonotype has a count of ten or more. The J gene is TRBJ1-1, the V gene TRBV7-3; D is unresolved. Trimming took off 1 base at V and 0 bases at J, with 6 bases between the two ends. Germline V CDR1 and CDR2: SGHTA, FQGTGA. The CDR3 is made up of 14 amino acids. The CDR3 is CASSLNQMNTEAFF. Written as DNA, the CDR3 is TGTGCCAGCAGCTTAAATCAGATGAACACTGAAGCTTTCTTT.

Comments on this clonotype: One base away lies a much larger clone, so this may be a sequencing read error. The chain recombines TRBV7-8 with TRBJ2-7; D is perhaps TRBD2 (5 bases). From germline, CDR1 is SGHVS and CDR2 FQNEAQ. CDR3 length: 13 residues. V was shortened by 1 base and J by 6 bases, with 10 bases between the two germline ends. CDR3 sequence (DNA): TGTGCCAGCAGCTTAGTGGAGGCGACCGAGCAGTACTTC. It translates to CASSLVEATEQYF.

This clonotype was found a few times. The chain is built from TRBV7-9 and TRBJ2-4; TRBD2 is a possible D gene (6 bases). CDR3 length: 15 amino acids. CDR1 is SEHNR and CDR2 is FQNEAQ in the germline V gene (reference sequence). The ends were cut back, 3 bases at V and 5 bases at J, with 14 bases in the middle. The CDR3 protein is CASSFPGLSQNIQYF. CDR3 DNA sequence: TGTGCCAGCAGCTTCCCCGGACTATCCCAAAACATTCAGTACTTC.

CDR3 amino acids: CASSFTGTGETTEAFF. The CDR3, as DNA: TGTGCCAGCAGTTTTACAGGGACAGGGGAAACCACTGAAGCTTTCTTT. The J gene is TRBJ1-1, the V gene TRBV28, with 10 bases that match TRBD1. In germline, CDR1 is MDHEN, CDR2 SYDVKM. The CDR3 extends over 16 amino acids. The junction had 8 bases not matched to a gene; V was cut back by 3 bases and J by 4 bases.

The J gene is TRBJ1-1, the V gene TRBV5-5; the D is unclear. Trimming cost V 1 base and J 4 bases, with 8 bases left between them. This CDR3 is built from 13 residues. The germline V gene has CDR1 SGHKS and CDR2 YYEKEE (reference sequence). The CDR3 here is CASSLRRSTEAFF. In DNA form, the CDR3 reads TGTGCCAGCAGCTTGAGGAGAAGCACTGAAGCTTTCTTT. The whole variable domain, remainder taken from reference TRBV5-5 and TRBJ1-1, is DAGVTQSPTHLIKTRGQQVTLRCSPISGHKSVSWYQQVLGQGPQFIFQYYEKEERGRGNFPDRFSARQFPNYSSELNVNALLLGDSALYLCASSLRRSTEAFFGQGTRLTVV.

The rearrangement links TRBV6-2 or TRBV6-3 to TRBJ2-2, with TRBD1 as a possible D gene (5 bases). V gave up 6 bases and J gave up 4 bases, with 15 bases separating them. Looked up from germline, CDR1 is MNHEY and CDR2 is SVGEGT. CDR3 size: 15 residues. The CDR3 reads CASSPAQGSTGELFF. CDR3 DNA: TGTGCCAGCAGCCCCGCGCAGGGTAGCACCGGGGAGCTGTTTTTT.

This clonotype appeared a few times. The chain joins TRBV5-4 to TRBJ2-3; D gene ambiguous. V was clipped by 4 bases and J by 0 bases, with 18 bases between them. CDR3 length: 17 residues. CDR1 SGHNT and CDR2 YYREEE come from the germline V gene (reference sequence). The CDR3 nucleotides are TGTGCCAGCAGCCCCTACCCCGCCCAGGCCAGCACAGATACGCAGTATTTT. Translation: CASSPYPAQASTDTQYF.

A few counts support this clonotype. The J gene is TRBJ2-5, the V gene TRBV4-1; TRBD2 matches 11 bases. V was clipped by 1 base and J by 0 bases; unmatched bases: 7. Germline-derived CDR1 and CDR2 are MGHRA and YSYEKL. The CDR3 covers 18 residues. In DNA, the CDR3 is TGCGCCAGCAGCCAAGGCCTAGCGGGGGGACGGTACCAAGAGACCCAGTACTTC. Translation: CASSQGLAGGRYQETQYF.

This clonotype was found many times. V is TRBV29-1 and J is TRBJ2-7; no reliable D call. The V and J ends lost 4 bases and 3 bases respectively, with 7 bases between them. CDR1 and CDR2 (germline): SQVTM, ANQGSEA. This CDR3 is built from 11 residues. CDR3 DNA sequence: TGCAGCGTTGTAAGTGGCTACGAGCAGTACGTC. Its protein is CSVVSGYEQYV.

V is TRBV11-2 and J is TRBJ2-1; weak D call: TRBD2 (5 bases). This CDR3 has 17 residues. The germline V gene has CDR1 SGHAT and CDR2 FQNNGV. V lost 2 bases, J lost 1 base, and 15 bases lay in between. The CDR3 DNA sequence: TGTGCCAGCAGCTTAAACTACCGGACGGGATCCTACAATGAGCAGTTCTTC. It codes for CASSLNYRTGSYNEQFF.

The rearrangement joins TRBV6-6 to TRBJ2-7; the match to TRBD2 covers 8 bases. The germline V gene has CDR1 MNHNY and CDR2 SVGAGI (reference sequence). V lost 0 bases to trimming and J lost 2 bases; unmatched junction nucleotides: 3. The CDR3 contains 15 residues. The CDR3 region is CASSYSMRGAYEQYF. For the CDR3, the DNA is TGTGCCAGCAGTTACTCGATGCGGGGGGCCTACGAGCAGTACTTC.

This clonotype was observed many times. This chain connects TRBV7-2 to TRBJ2-7; TRBD1 agrees at 11 bases. This CDR3 contains 14 residues. V was pared by 6 bases and J by 7 bases, with 8 bases of the junction left unmatched. Looked up from germline, CDR1 is SGHTA and CDR2 is FQGNSA. CDR3 region: CASSTGTGGGEQYV. Written as DNA, the CDR3 is TGTGCCAGCAGTACCGGGACAGGGGGGGGAGAGCAGTACGTC.

The chain has TRBV29-1 and TRBJ1-4; D gene unclear. The CDR3 loop spans 13 amino acids. Germline V lookup: CDR1 SQVTM, CDR2 ANQGSEA. Between the trimmed V and J ends, which lost 5 bases and 8 bases, there was a span of 15 bases. CDR3 loop: CSVSREGGEKLFF. Written as DNA, the CDR3 is TGCAGCGTTTCAAGGGAAGGAGGGGAAAAACTGTTTTTT.

This clonotype turned up a few times. The rearrangement joins TRBV12-3 or TRBV12-4 to TRBJ1-3, with D maybe TRBD1 (6 bases). The V gene lost 2 bases and the J gene lost 8 bases, with 10 bases spanning the gap. The CDR3 runs to 13 residues. CDR3 DNA: TGTGCCAGCAGTTTACCGGGGGCAGACACCATATATTTT. Translation gives CASSLPGADTIYF.

The table lists this clonotype with a few counts. This chain connects TRBV6-1 to TRBJ2-7; a possible D gene is TRBD1 (6 bases). Germline V lookup: CDR1 MNHNS, CDR2 SASEGT. This CDR3 has 15 amino acids. V lost 2 bases and J 2 bases, leaving 13 bases between the germline ends. The CDR3 DNA sequence: TGTGCCAGCAGTGAACAAGGGGGATTGACCTACGAGCAGTACTTC. Residues: CASSEQGGLTYEQYF.

This clonotype was observed a few times. The genes are TRBV7-9 and TRBJ1-1; 7 positions match TRBD1. The CDR3 covers 17 residues. Germline CDR1 SEHNR, CDR2 FQNEAQ (reference sequence). The trim removed 4 bases at V and 0 bases at J, leaving 11 bases unmatched. CDR3 in amino acids: CASSSPGQAILNTEAFF. Written as DNA, the CDR3 is TGTGCCAGCAGCTCACCCGGACAGGCAATCCTGAACACTGAAGCTTTCTTT.

This clonotype was detected ten times or more. The chain combines TRBV6-1 with TRBJ1-6; D uncertain. The V gene's germline CDR1 is MNHNS and CDR2 SASEGT. The CDR3 sequence is 16 residues long. Trimming pared 5 bases from V and 4 bases from J, leaving 15 bases between. CDR3 sequence reads: CASSFGEPQYNSPLHF. The CDR3 DNA follows: TGTGCCAGCAGTTTCGGGGAGCCGCAATATAATTCACCCCTCCACTTT.

In regard to this clonotype: This may stem from a read error, because a much larger clone lies one nucleotide away. V gene TRBV7-8 combines with J gene TRBJ1-1; D is unresolved. Germline CDR1 SGHVS, CDR2 FQNEAQ. The CDR3 runs to 13 residues. Trimming pared 5 bases from V and 12 bases from J, leaving 19 bases between. Here the CDR3 reads CASSDPGPQTTFF. CDR3 coding DNA: TGTGCCAGCAGCGACCCGGGTCCCCAAACGACTTTCTTT.

In its sample, this clonotype was seen many times. The rearrangement uses TRBV7-2 and TRBJ1-4, with 7 bases matching TRBD1. J was trimmed by 7 bases and V by 1 base; bases with no gene match: 6. The germline V gene encodes CDR1 SGHTA and CDR2 FQGNSA. The CDR3 length is 15 residues. CDR3 DNA: TGTGCCAGCAGCTTAGTTGGAGGGGGCGGTGAAAAACTGTTTTTT. It translates to CASSLVGGGGEKLFF.

This clonotype was observed a few times. The chain couples TRBV6-6 to TRBJ2-7, with TRBD2 identical over 7 bases. This CDR3 has 16 amino acids. Germline V lookup: CDR1 MNHNY, CDR2 SVGAGI (reference sequence). The V gene end was trimmed by 5 bases and the J gene end by 3 bases; junction bases not matched to a gene: 13. In DNA, the CDR3 is TGTGCCAGCAGTACTACCCGAGCGGGGCTAAGCTACGAGCAGTACGTC. This encodes CASSTTRAGLSYEQYV.